The clone carrying this TCR beta chain was seen only a few times. Antigen specificity is unknown. This sample is drawn from a study of T-cell reconstitution after alpha-beta-depleted transplantation in children. Germline V gene lookup returns CDR1 MNHNS and CDR2 SASEGT. The ends were cut back, 3 bases at V and 0 bases at J, with 11 bases in the middle. This CDR3 contains 15 residues. Using unique molecular identifiers, the investigators prepared the TCRbeta library. Each CDR3 protein gets one entry after TCRdb re-called the PCR reads with MiXCR. Among 700,000 to 950,000 distinct CDR3 sequences listed, 16% were seen once. The study, taken as a whole, reports: One year after transplant, T-cell counts and diversity came mostly from newly produced T cells.

V is TRBV6-1 and J is TRBJ1-1, with D possibly matching TRBD1 (5 bases). The source is a male patient aged 10 to 17 who had a stem cell transplant for acute lymphoblastic leukemia, so the T cells may come from the graft donor. The sequencing used PBMCs, mostly from graft donor cells, collected 360 days after TCRalphabeta/CD19-depleted stem cell transplant. CDR3 in DNA: TGTGCCAGCAGTGATCTGGGACGGGTGAACACTGAAGCTTTCTTT. Its translation: CASSDLGRVNTEAFF.